The 24 T cell receptor beta chains given below trace back to one sample, sequenced in a study of prognosis after radiotherapy for stage I lung cancer. Two-round multiplex PCR, the amplification method, yielded TCR beta CDR3 from genomic DNA. The first PCR round targeted every TRBV and TRBJ gene with specific primers. One entry per CDR3 protein results from TCRdb running MiXCR on the multiplex PCR reads. This sample has 13,000 to 15,000 distinct CDR3 sequences; approximately 55% occur once, and the top ten carry more than 30%. The sample consisted of PBMCs, taken before or after stereotactic body radiation therapy (not recorded which). All receptors come from a donor over 45 with non-small cell lung cancer.

In this sample, this clonotype turned up many times. The chain joins TRBV5-8 to TRBJ2-2; D is undetermined. V was shortened by 1 base and J by 0 bases, with 7 bases between the two germline ends. Germline V gene sequence: CDR1 SGHTS, CDR2 YDEGEE. The CDR3 runs to 15 residues. The DNA for the CDR3 is TGTGCCAGCAGCTTGCAGGATGCGAACACCGGGGAGCTGTTTTTT. Translating gives CASSLQDANTGELFF.

At least ten counts were recorded for this clonotype. This chain uses TRBV11-2 with TRBJ2-2, with TRBD2 matching 11 bases. V was pared by 5 bases and J by 1 base, with 3 bases of the junction left unmatched. The CDR3 runs to 16 residues. Germline CDR1 SGHAT, CDR2 FQNNGV. The CDR3 DNA sequence: TGTGCCAGCAGCCCACTAGCGGGGGTGAACACCGGGGAGCTGTTTTTT. This translates into CASSPLAGVNTGELFF.

Many counts were recorded for this clonotype. This chain joins TRBV4-1 and TRBJ2-3; 7 positions match TRBD1. CDR3 length equals 15 residues. Germline assignment: CDR1 MGHRA and CDR2 YSYEKL. The V gene end was trimmed by 4 bases and the J gene end by 3 bases; junction bases not matched to a gene: 7. CDR3 nucleotides: TGCGCCAGCAGCCTACAGGGGCGCAGGACAGATACGCAGTATTTT. This sequence encodes CASSLQGRRTDTQYF.

On this clonotype: The conserved phenylalanine or tryptophan normally closing the CDR3 is absent here, so this likely arose from a read error. This chain joins TRBV6-1 and TRBJ2-3; D possibly uses TRBD1 or TRBD2 (5 bases each). V was shortened by 5 bases and J by 0 bases, with 18 bases between the two germline ends. This CDR3 contains 17 residues. Germline CDR1 reads MNHNS; CDR2 reads SASEGT. As DNA, the CDR3 is TGTGCCAGCAGTCCAGCCGGGAAAGGGGACAGCACAGATACGCAGTATCTT. This codes for CASSPAGKGDSTDTQYL.

By share, this clonotype ranks as medium-sized (0.01 to 0.1%). This chain joins TRBV28 and TRBJ2-3; D is unresolved. The ends were cut back, 3 bases at V and 0 bases at J, with 10 bases in the middle. Germline V gene data show CDR1 as MDHEN and CDR2 as SYDVKM. The length of the CDR3 is 15 residues. CDR3 nucleotide sequence: TGTGCCAGCAGTTTTACATCGGCTAGCACAGATACGCAGTATTTT. This codes for CASSFTSASTDTQYF.

This clonotype was recorded many times. This chain connects TRBV10-3 to TRBJ2-2; 10 nucleotides match TRBD2. The CDR3 contains 15 residues. The V gene end was trimmed by 2 bases and the J gene end by 6 bases; junction bases not matched to a gene: 3. Looked up from germline, CDR1 is ENHRY and CDR2 is SYGVKD. The CDR3 spells CAISETSGRAGELFF. CDR3 nucleotide sequence: TGTGCCATCAGTGAGACGAGCGGGAGGGCCGGGGAGCTGTTTTTT.

At least ten counts were recorded for this clonotype. The rearrangement links TRBV5-1 to TRBJ1-1; 8 bases line up with TRBD1. Trimming took 2 bases from V and 0 from J; bases not matched to a gene: 6. This CDR3 has 16 amino acids. The germline CDR1 and CDR2 sequences are SGHRS and YFSETQ. As DNA, the CDR3 is TGCGCCAGCAGCTTCGACGGACAGGGATTGAACACTGAAGCTTTCTTT. This encodes CASSFDGQGLNTEAFF.

This clonotype was detected many times. The chain links TRBV2 to TRBJ2-3; 11 bases are shared with TRBD2. The length of the CDR3 is 16 residues. With 5 bases clipped from V and 2 bases from J, the junction kept 6 bases outside the gene matches. CDR1 is SNHLY and CDR2 is FYNNEI in the germline V gene. The CDR3 sequence is CASSTRLAGYTDTQYF. Written as DNA, the CDR3 is TGTGCCAGCAGTACCCGACTAGCGGGGTACACAGATACGCAGTATTTT.

This clonotype was counted many times. This chain joins TRBV3-1 and TRBJ2-5; D not resolved. Trimming took 3 bases from V and 4 from J, leaving 3 bases between them. The CDR3 sequence is 11 residues long. CDR1 is LGHDT and CDR2 is YNNKEL in the germline V gene (reference sequence). The CDR3 reads CASSHAETQYF. The CDR3 region has the DNA TGTGCCAGCAGCCATGCAGAGACCCAGTACTTC.

As to this clonotype: Since the CDR3 does not end with the conserved phenylalanine or tryptophan, this likely comes from a read error. The rearrangement uses TRBV6-2 or TRBV6-3 and TRBJ2-7; D uncertain. Germline V gives CDR1 MNHEY, CDR2 SVGEGT. This CDR3 has 15 amino acids. Between the trimmed V and J ends, which lost 5 bases and 3 bases, there was a span of 17 bases. CDR3 sequence: CASSLSSWAVYEQYL. The CDR3 region has the DNA TGTGCCAGCAGTCTCAGTAGCTGGGCCGTCTACGAGCAGTACCTC.

A single count supports this clonotype. This rearrangement joins TRBV11-2 to TRBJ2-7; D is possibly TRBD2 (6 bases). CDR1 and CDR2 from the germline V gene are SGHAT and FQNNGV. The CDR3 contains 15 residues. The V and J ends lost 2 bases and 3 bases respectively, with 14 bases between them. The CDR3: CASSLRAGWIYEQYF. The CDR3 nucleotides read TGTGCCAGCAGCTTAAGGGCGGGGTGGATCTACGAGCAGTACTTC. The full variable domain, with the rest looked up from reference TRBV11-2 and TRBJ2-7, is EAGVAQSPRYKIIEKRQSVAFWCNPISGHATLYWYQQILGQGPKLLIQFQNNGVVDDSQLPKDRFSAERLKGVDSTLKIQPAKLEDSAVYLCASSLRAGWIYEQYFGPGTRLTVT.

Turning to this clonotype: Germline is not matched at one junction end, which may reflect a read error. CDR3 sequence (DNA): TGTGCCAGCAGTTTATGGGTCGCAGATACTCAGTATTTT. Translated: CASSLWVADTQYF. The rearrangement joins TRBV27 to TRBJ2-3; D unclear. Per germline, CDR1 MNHEY and CDR2 SMNVEV (reference sequence). The CDR3 totals 13 residues.

Sample share makes this clonotype medium-sized (0.01 to 0.1%). The chain combines TRBV7-9 with TRBJ1-6; the match to TRBD1 covers 7 bases. This CDR3 has 14 residues. The J segment lost 9 bases and the V segment lost 5 bases, leaving 7 bases of the junction unmatched. Germline V gene sequence: CDR1 SEHNR, CDR2 FQNEAQ (reference sequence). The CDR3: CASSPRQGISPLHF. CDR3 DNA: TGTGCCAGCAGCCCCAGACAGGGCATTTCACCCCTCCACTTT.

The V and J genes are TRBV4-3 and TRBJ2-1; maybe TRBD2 (6 bases). The germline V gene has CDR1 LGHNA and CDR2 YSLEER. V was cut by 0 bases and J by 6 bases, with 12 bases left in between. This CDR3 is built from 15 residues. The CDR3 nucleotides read TGCGCCAGCAGCCAAGATCCCGCGGGGCCCAATGAGCAGTTCTTC. It specifies CASSQDPAGPNEQFF.

This clonotype was observed a handful of times. A far larger clone differs by one base, so this is likely a read error. The genes are TRBV6-1 and TRBJ2-3; the D gene could be TRBD1 or TRBD2 (5 bases each). Looked up from germline, CDR1 is MNHNS and CDR2 is SASEGT. The CDR3 loop spans 19 amino acids. V shed 6 bases and J shed 1 base, with 26 bases lying between them. The CDR3: CASRWGPAGVDCGTDTQYF. The CDR3 coding sequence is TGTGCCAGCAGATGGGGACCGGCGGGCGTCGACTGTGGCACAGATACGCAGTATTTT.

This clonotype has at least ten counts. The chain combines TRBV3-1 with TRBJ2-7, with D unresolved. The CDR3 extends over 14 amino acids. Trimming took off 1 base at V and 3 bases at J, with 10 bases between the two ends. Germline V CDR1 and CDR2: LGHDT, YNNKEL (reference sequence). In DNA form, the CDR3 reads TGTGCCAGCAGCCAAGGGACCCAAGTCTACGAGCAGTACTTC. Encoded protein: CASSQGTQVYEQYF.

In its sample, this clonotype was seen many times. CDR3 sequence: CSARESRDRAMDTQYF. The CDR3 DNA reads TGCAGTGCTAGAGAATCCCGTGACAGGGCAATGGATACGCAGTATTTT. The chain uses TRBV20-1 and TRBJ2-3; 7 bases align to TRBD1. Germline V lookup: CDR1 DFQATT, CDR2 SNEGSKA (reference sequence). V lost 0 bases and J lost 6; bases outside the gene matches: 12. This CDR3 is built from 16 residues.

This clonotype is medium-sized in the sample. The chain uses TRBV19 and TRBJ2-1; D gene unclear. The V end lost 3 bases, the J end lost 7 bases, and 10 bases lay between the germline ends. Germline lookup yields CDR1 LNHDA and CDR2 SQIVND (reference sequence). This CDR3 has 13 residues. The CDR3 nucleotides are TGTGCCAGTAGTATCAGACTGGAGAATGAGCAGTTCTTC. Amino acids: CASSIRLENEQFF.

The V gene is TRBV6-1, the J gene TRBJ1-2, with D hard to call. CDR3 length: 15 amino acids. Germline CDR1 is MNHNS and CDR2 is SASEGT. V shed 5 bases and J shed 5 bases, with 18 bases lying between them. Here the CDR3 DNA reads TGTGCCAGCAGTCGTCATCAGGAGAATCAGTATGGCTACACCTTC. Translation gives CASSRHQENQYGYTF.

This clonotype was recorded at least ten times. The rearrangement joins TRBV20-1 to TRBJ2-7; 13 nucleotides line up with TRBD2. The CDR3 is 16 amino acids. Trimming removed 1 base from V and 10 bases from J; junction bases left unmatched: 13. Germline lookup yields CDR1 DFQATT and CDR2 SNEGSKA (reference sequence). This CDR3 is CSARALGLAGDPDQYF. DNA of the CDR3: TGCAGTGCTAGAGCCCTCGGACTAGCGGGAGATCCGGACCAGTACTTC.

This clonotype was found a few times. A much larger clone differs from this one at a single base, so this may be a read error. The chain employs TRBV10-3 and TRBJ1-6; D uncertain. Germline V gives CDR1 ENHRY, CDR2 SYGVKD. The CDR3 runs 11 residues. Trimming stripped 8 bases from V and 11 bases from J, with 10 bases between. The CDR3 protein is CAIGASPPLHF. Written as DNA, the CDR3 is TGTGCCATCGGCGCCAGTCCACCCCTCCACTTT.

The rearrangement joins TRBV7-3 to TRBJ2-7, with D perhaps matching TRBD1 or TRBD2 (5 bases each). V dropped 6 bases and J dropped 3 bases, with 18 bases sitting between them. Germline V lookup: CDR1 SGHTA, CDR2 FQGTGA. The CDR3 has 15 residues. The CDR3, as DNA: TGTGCCAGCAGGCCGAAGGGAACTGGGGGCTACGAGCAGTACTTC. Its translation: CASRPKGTGGYEQYF.

V and J are TRBV20-1 and TRBJ1-2; the D gene is possibly TRBD1 (6 bases). Deletions cut 3 bases from V and 6 bases from J, with 20 bases between. This CDR3 spans 15 amino acids. CDR1 and CDR2 from the germline V gene are DFQATT and SNEGSKA (reference sequence). CDR3 nucleotides: TGCAGTGCTAGTTCCTCCAGGGGAGTGGGTAATGGCTACACCTTC. Its protein is CSASSSRGVGNGYTF.

Points on this clonotype: This likely traces to a read error, being one base from a far larger clone. This chain uses TRBV7-8 with TRBJ2-7, with no clear D. Per germline, CDR1 SGHVS and CDR2 FQNEAQ. This CDR3 spans 13 amino acids. DNA of the CDR3: TGTGCCAGCAGCCTAACCTCGGGCTACAAGCAGTACTTC. Its translation is CASSLTSGYKQYF. Variable domain in full (rest from reference TRBV7-8 and TRBJ2-7): GAGVSQSPRYKVAKRGQDVALRCDPISGHVSLFWYQQALGQGPEFLTYFQNEAQLDKSGLPSDRFFAERPEGSVSTLKIQRTQQEDSAVYLCASSLTSGYKQYFGPGTRLTVT.